Below, 27 T cell receptor beta chains from the same sample are listed, as sequenced in a study of cytomegalovirus exposure and HLA in healthy donors. Some clones are missing from TCRdb's copy, which holds only in-frame ones; the method was immunoSEQ multiplex PCR. The data contain over 100,000 clones, more than 70% of them singletons. The source material was PBMCs. Every receptor here comes from a woman between 18 and 29 years old in good health and CMV-seronegative.

The chain is built from TRBV27 and TRBJ1-1; 10 positions match TRBD1. V trimming: 3 bases; J trimming: 7 bases; junction bases outside the gene matches: 17. Germline V gene data show CDR1 as MNHEY and CDR2 as SMNVEV (reference sequence). The CDR3 length is 18 residues. CDR3 amino acids: CASSLAGTGEGQPYEAFF. The CDR3 DNA reads TGTGCCAGCAGTTTGGCGGGGACAGGGGAGGGCCAACCTTATGAAGCTTTCTTT.

J is TRBJ2-4 and V is TRBV7-9; 7 bases line up with TRBD2. The V segment lost 3 bases and the J segment 15 bases; nucleotides outside the gene matches: 11. CDR1 is SEHNR, CDR2 FQNEAQ, per germline (reference sequence). This CDR3 is built from 13 residues. CDR3: CASSFQLGTISYF. The CDR3 nucleotides read TGTGCCAGCAGCTTCCAACTGGGGACTATTTCGTACTTC.

J is TRBJ2-5 and V is TRBV11-2, with D tentatively TRBD1 (6 bases). Deletions cut 7 bases from V and 5 bases from J, with 23 bases between. Per germline, CDR1 SGHAT and CDR2 FQNNGV. The CDR3 is 16 amino acids. The CDR3 bases are TGTGCCAGCAACCCCAGGTGGGGGCCTCCTCCGGAGACCCAGTACTTC. It specifies CASNPRWGPPPETQYF.

The chain couples TRBV29-1 to TRBJ1-1; TRBD1 might be the D (6 bases). Germline V CDR1 and CDR2: SQVTM, ANQGSEA. Trimming pared 5 bases from V and 0 bases from J, leaving 13 bases between. The CDR3 runs 14 residues. CDR3 DNA: TGCAGCGTTTGTAGGACAGTTATGAACACTGAAGCTTTCTTT. Its protein product is CSVCRTVMNTEAFF.

This CDR3 is CASSRTGPNEKLFF. DNA of the CDR3: TGTGCCAGCAGCCGGACAGGACCAAATGAAAAACTGTTTTTT. The rearrangement links TRBV28 to TRBJ1-4, with TRBD1 matching 7 bases. The CDR3 is 14 residues long. The germline V gene encodes CDR1 MDHEN and CDR2 SYDVKM. V trimming: 6 bases; J trimming: 5 bases; junction bases outside the gene matches: 6. Complete variable domain (other parts from reference TRBV28 and TRBJ1-4): DVKVTQSSRYLVKRTGEKVFLECVQDMDHENMFWYRQDPGLGLRLIYFSYDVKMKEKGDIPEGYSVSREKKERFSLILESASTNQTSMYLCASSRTGPNEKLFFGSGTQLSVL.

The V call is TRBV6-1, the J call TRBJ2-7; the match to TRBD2 covers 9 bases. Germline-derived CDR1 and CDR2 are MNHNS and SASEGT. The CDR3 has 15 amino acids. With V trimmed by 2 bases and J by 5 bases, 7 bases remained unmatched. CDR3 region: CASSERGGRAHEQYF. In DNA, the CDR3 is TGTGCCAGCAGTGAACGCGGCGGGAGGGCCCACGAGCAGTACTTC.

This clone came up once. The chain combines TRBV5-4 with TRBJ2-1; the match to TRBD2 covers 11 bases. From germline, CDR1 is SGHNT and CDR2 YYREEE (reference sequence). The CDR3 runs 16 residues. The V and J ends lost 2 bases and 2 bases, in that order; junction bases with no gene match: 3. Here the CDR3 DNA reads TGTGCCAGCAGCTTTACGGGACTAGCGGCCTACAATGAGCAGTTCTTC. It specifies CASSFTGLAAYNEQFF.

The chain employs TRBV29-1 and TRBJ2-7; 9 bases map to TRBD2. Germline V lookup: CDR1 SQVTM, CDR2 ANQGSEA. Trimming took 4 bases from V and 0 from J; bases not matched to a gene: 4. This CDR3 is built from 14 residues. The chain's CDR3 is CSVVGGRASYEQYF. CDR3 coding DNA: TGCAGCGTTGTTGGCGGGAGGGCCTCCTACGAGCAGTACTTC.

The V gene is TRBV5-4, the J gene TRBJ2-5, with D possibly being TRBD2 (6 bases). CDR3 length equals 15 residues. The germline gives CDR1 SGHNT, CDR2 YYREEE (reference sequence). Trimming took 0 bases from V and 4 from J, leaving 13 bases between them. The DNA of the CDR3 is TGTGCCAGCAGCTTGGAACTCAGGAGGGGAGAGACCCAGTACTTC. This translates into CASSLELRRGETQYF.

This chain uses TRBV4-1 with TRBJ2-1; 12 nucleotides align to TRBD2. CDR3 length equals 15 residues. The germline gives CDR1 MGHRA, CDR2 YSYEKL. Germline trimming cut 1 base from V and 7 bases from J; bases unmatched to any gene: 2. CDR3 nucleotide sequence: TGCGCCAGCAGCCAAGTCGGGACTAGCGGGAATGAGCAGTTCTTC. Its protein is CASSQVGTSGNEQFF.

The rearrangement joins TRBV13 to TRBJ2-7, with 12 positions matching TRBD2. The CDR3 has 16 residues. Germline V gene data show CDR1 as PRHDT and CDR2 as FYEKMQ (reference sequence). J lost 5 bases, V lost 5 bases, and 10 bases had no gene match. The CDR3, as DNA: TGTGCCAGCAGCATCCGACTAGCGGGAGTGTTGCACGAGCAGTACTTC. Amino acid sequence: CASSIRLAGVLHEQYF.

The CDR3 sequence: CSVGSLGTSGRVGNTQYF. In DNA, the CDR3 is TGCAGCGTTGGGTCTTTGGGGACTAGCGGGAGGGTAGGAAATACGCAGTATTTT. This rearrangement joins TRBV29-1 to TRBJ2-3; 16 bases match TRBD2. Trimming removed 4 bases from V and 7 bases from J; junction bases left unmatched: 14. The CDR3 covers 18 residues. CDR1 and CDR2 from the germline V gene are SQVTM and ANQGSEA.

The sample holds one count of this clone. The V gene is TRBV28, the J gene TRBJ1-3; 9 nucleotides line up with TRBD1. After removal of 0 bases from V and 3 bases from J, the junction contained 6 bases not matched to a gene. The length of the CDR3 is 17 residues. Per the germline V gene, CDR1 is MDHEN and CDR2 is SYDVKM. CDR3 amino acids: CASSLWGTGRHGNTIYF. The CDR3 coding sequence is TGTGCCAGCAGTTTATGGGGGACAGGGAGGCATGGAAACACCATATATTTT.

The chain couples TRBV4-1 to TRBJ2-7, with 8 bases matching TRBD1. Looked up from germline, CDR1 is MGHRA and CDR2 is YSYEKL. V shed 1 base and J 1 base; nucleotides not matched to a gene: 6. CDR3 length: 16 amino acids. The CDR3 bases are TGCGCCAGCAGCCAAGGGGGACAGGCAAAATCCTACGAGCAGTACTTC. The encoded protein is CASSQGGQAKSYEQYF.

The J gene is TRBJ2-1, the V gene TRBV7-3, with 7 positions matching TRBD2. This CDR3 region has 16 residues. Germline V gene lookup returns CDR1 SGHTA and CDR2 FQGTGA. V trimming: 5 bases; J trimming: 8 bases; junction bases outside the gene matches: 15. In DNA form, the CDR3 reads TGTGCCAGCAGCGGCAAACGGGGGAGGGCCTTCGATGAGCAGTTCTTC. The encoded protein is CASSGKRGRAFDEQFF.

The chain couples TRBV4-2 to TRBJ2-4; 10 bases line up with TRBD2. The germline V gene encodes CDR1 LGHNA and CDR2 YNFKEQ. The V segment lost 2 bases and the J segment 1 base; nucleotides outside the gene matches: 14. The CDR3 sequence is 20 residues long. This chain's CDR3 is CASSQPTNRFSGGAKNIQYF. CDR3 bases: TGTGCCAGCAGCCAACCCACTAATCGGTTTAGCGGGGGGGCCAAAAACATTCAGTACTTC.

The chain carries TRBV4-2 and TRBJ2-5, with 13 bases matching TRBD2. V shed 4 bases and J 2 bases; nucleotides not matched to a gene: 7. The V gene's germline CDR1 is LGHNA and CDR2 YNFKEQ. This CDR3 comprises 17 residues. CDR3 protein: CASSPGGLAGRQETQYF. In DNA, the CDR3 is TGTGCCAGCAGCCCCGGGGGACTAGCGGGACGGCAAGAGACCCAGTACTTC.

This chain connects TRBV5-1 to TRBJ2-7; 8 bases fit TRBD1. Trimming cost V 5 bases and J 5 bases; bases outside gene matches: 9. This CDR3 comprises 14 residues. Germline V gene lookup returns CDR1 SGHRS and CDR2 YFSETQ. CDR3 coding DNA: TGCGCCAGCAGGCCTGACAGGGGCACCCACGAGCAGTACTTC. Translated: CASRPDRGTHEQYF.

The chain joins TRBV19 to TRBJ1-1, with D perhaps matching TRBD1 (5 bases). CDR1 is LNHDA, CDR2 SQIVND, per germline (reference sequence). This CDR3 comprises 14 residues. V was cut by 0 bases and J by 4 bases, with 9 bases left in between. The DNA for the CDR3 is TGTGCCAGTAGTATAGATGGTAGGGGCACTGAAGCTTTCTTT. Translating gives CASSIDGRGTEAFF.

The genes are TRBV30 and TRBJ1-2; D not certain. Germline V gives CDR1 GTSNPN, CDR2 SVGIG (reference sequence). V was pared by 4 bases and J by 8 bases, with 17 bases between. The CDR3 loop spans 13 amino acids. In DNA form, the CDR3 reads TGTGCCTGGATAAGGAGGGATGGGGTGGGCTACACCTTC. This sequence encodes CAWIRRDGVGYTF.

The chain combines TRBV7-9 with TRBJ2-6, with D possibly matching TRBD2 (5 bases). There are 17 residues in the CDR3. The germline V gene has CDR1 SEHNR and CDR2 FQNEAQ (reference sequence). V was shortened by 5 bases and J by 4 bases, with 18 bases between the two germline ends. Here the CDR3 DNA reads TGTGCCAGCAGCCCGAAACTTGAGGGCGACGGGGCCAACGTCCTGACTTTC. Its translation is CASSPKLEGDGANVLTF.

The V gene is TRBV28, the J gene TRBJ2-7; no clear D. Germline lookup yields CDR1 MDHEN and CDR2 SYDVKM. V was cut by 2 bases and J by 4 bases, with 12 bases left in between. There are 14 residues in the CDR3. CDR3 nucleotide sequence: TGTGCCAGCAGTTTAGACATAGTCGGTTACGAGCAGTACTTC. Amino acid sequence: CASSLDIVGYEQYF.

The chain joins TRBV6-5 to TRBJ1-1; D is uncertain. V gave up 5 bases and J gave up 6 bases, with 16 bases separating them. The CDR3 contains 14 residues. The germline CDR1 and CDR2 sequences are MNHEY and SVGAGI. The CDR3 region has the DNA TGTGCCAGCAGTAGCGGGGTGACGGTTTCTGAAGCTTTCTTT. The encoded protein is CASSSGVTVSEAFF.

The chain links TRBV28 to TRBJ1-1; unclear D gene. Germline CDR1 and CDR2: MDHEN and SYDVKM. Trimming took 4 bases from V and 0 from J, leaving 15 bases between them. There are 16 residues in the CDR3. CDR3 loop: CASSYPRPPMNTEAFF. The CDR3 DNA follows: TGTGCCAGCAGTTACCCGCGCCCCCCTATGAACACTGAAGCTTTCTTT.

The rearrangement uses TRBV7-9 and TRBJ1-2; no reliable D call. The germline CDR1 and CDR2 sequences are SEHNR and FQNEAQ (reference sequence). V gave up 2 bases and J gave up 8 bases, with 6 bases separating them. This CDR3 comprises 11 residues. CDR3 sequence reads: CASSLLSGYTF. CDR3 coding DNA: TGTGCCAGCAGCTTACTGTCCGGCTACACCTTC.

J is TRBJ2-3 and V is TRBV27; D uncertain. The CDR3 is made up of 16 amino acids. The germline gives CDR1 MNHEY, CDR2 SMNVEV (reference sequence). Trimming cost V 5 bases and J 2 bases, with 17 bases left between them. Here the CDR3 reads CASSDLYGDTTDTQYF. The CDR3 DNA reads TGTGCCAGCAGTGATCTCTACGGCGACACCACAGATACGCAGTATTTT.

V is TRBV9 and J is TRBJ1-2, with D unclear. Germline CDR1 reads SGDLS; CDR2 reads YYNGEE. With 3 bases removed from V and 0 bases from J, the gap between germline ends came to 12 bases. The CDR3 is made up of 15 amino acids. The DNA for the CDR3 is TGTGCCAGCAGCGCCAGTAAGGAGGCTAACTATGGCTACACCTTC. Translated, it gives CASSASKEANYGYTF. The whole variable domain, filled in from reference TRBV9 and TRBJ1-2, reads DSGVTQTPKHLITATGQRVTLRCSPRSGDLSVYWYQQSLDQGLQFLIQYYNGEERAKGNILERFSAQQFPDLHSELNLSSLELGDSALYFCASSASKEANYGYTFGSGTRLTVV.